The entry below gives a single T cell receptor beta chain sequence along with its context. Ten or more counts support this clonotype. Which antigen it targets is not known. Nothing much larger sits one base from this clone, and base qualities are not available. The germline V gene supplies CDR1 SGDLS and CDR2 YYNGEE. The CDR3 has 18 amino acids, counting the end cysteine and phenylalanine. Just CDR3 DNA is preserved here, 54 bases in frame from base 1. The V end gives up 3 bases and the J end 7 bases, leaving 16 bases in the junction not matched to a gene. This sample was taken from a study of CD8 T cells in ankylosing spondylitis (dated 2017 in TCRdb). Study-level background: The study set out to find disease-linked TCR variants by profiling T cell receptor beta repertoires in ankylosing spondylitis patients and healthy donors. The whole study cohort included 108 healthy donors and around 24 ankylosing spondylitis patients. Peripheral blood was sampled, and synovial fluid was also collected from ankylosing spondylitis patients.

The reads were generated on an Illumina HiSeq 2500. Quantitative 5'-RACE with molecular barcodes was the method used to prepare the TCR beta libraries. Concerning the study's data processing: To identify disease-linked TCR variants, a new computational method was used, one built on a probabilistic model of VDJ rearrangement. Using fastp trimming at Q25 and MiXCR clonotype assembly, TCRdb reanalyzed the public sequencing data and kept in-frame beta chains. Each record represents a unique CDR3 protein, reported with the most common genes and DNA among its rows. These V and J calls originate from TCRdb's pipeline instead of the authors' own analysis. A total of about 140,000 distinct CDR3 sequences appear in this sample, 7% to 8% of them only once. The ten largest account for around 12% of the sample. Broad study findings and their caveats: Some TCR beta motif variants had previously been reported in synovial fluid and blood of reactive arthritis patients, which suggested common disease-initiation mechanisms. The disease-linked clones were reported to be significantly enriched in matched synovial fluid samples from ankylosing spondylitis patients. A CD8+ phenotype was shown by the disease-linked clones, which were found at relatively low frequencies in peripheral blood. A TCR beta motif made up of eight or nine highly homologous amino acid variants appeared to be characteristic of blood from ankylosing spondylitis patients.

The receptor was isolated from a female donor with ankylosing spondylitis or in good health (not recorded which). The receptor chain draws on TRBV9 and TRBJ1-6, and 7 junction bases match TRBD1. Specimen: blood, either unsorted or a sorted T cell fraction (not recorded which). DNA sequence: TGTGCCAGCAGCGAAGACGACAATTCCGGGACAGTGAATTCACCCCTCCACTTT. Its protein is CASSEDDNSGTVNSPLHF.